One and the same sample provided the 13 T cell receptor beta chains below, sequenced in a study of CD8 T cells in Susac syndrome. With random hexamers, 0.5 to 1 ug RNA was reverse transcribed. TCRdb passed the immunoSEQ multiplex PCR reads through MiXCR, listing each CDR3 protein once. The data contain around 170,000 distinct CDR3 sequences, approximately 94% of them singletons. Sequencing was performed on CD4+ T cells from PBMCs. Receptor source: a human donor with Susac syndrome.

CDR3 DNA sequence: TGTGCCAGCAGCTTGGTAGCGGGGGCCCAAGAGACCCAGTACTTC. Protein: CASSLVAGAQETQYF. The rearrangement uses TRBV7-3 and TRBJ2-5; 9 bases agree with TRBD2. This CDR3 comprises 15 residues. The V gene's germline CDR1 is SGHTA and CDR2 FQGTGA. Trimming at V came to 3 bases and at J to 1 base, leaving 3 bases not matched to a gene.

This clonotype appeared a single time. The chain links TRBV29-1 to TRBJ2-1; 7 nucleotides agree with TRBD1. V lost 6 bases to trimming and J lost 6 bases; unmatched junction nucleotides: 8. This CDR3 is built from 13 residues. CDR1 and CDR2 from the germline V gene are SQVTM and ANQGSEA. DNA for the CDR3: TGCAGCGTCACCCCGACAGGGTCCAATGAGCAGTTCTTC. It is translated as CSVTPTGSNEQFF.

This clonotype was seen a single time. The V gene is TRBV28, the J gene TRBJ2-7; possibly TRBD2 for D (7 bases). Germline V gene data show CDR1 as MDHEN and CDR2 as SYDVKM. The V end was cut by 6 bases, the J end by 2 bases, with 11 bases between. The CDR3 has 13 amino acids. CDR3 protein: CASRRGGTYEQYF. CDR3 DNA: TGTGCCAGCAGGAGGGGGGGAACCTACGAGCAGTACTTC.

The rearrangement joins TRBV20-1 to TRBJ2-7, with 9 bases identical to TRBD2. CDR3 length equals 14 residues. Germline loops: CDR1 DFQATT, CDR2 SNEGSKA (reference sequence). V shed 2 bases and J 3 bases; nucleotides not matched to a gene: 5. The CDR3 loop is CSARQRGAYYEQYF. The DNA for the CDR3 is TGCAGTGCTAGACAGCGGGGGGCTTACTACGAGCAGTACTTC.

The rearrangement uses TRBV9 and TRBJ2-4; D not resolved. The CDR3 loop spans 13 amino acids. Per the germline V gene, CDR1 is SGDLS and CDR2 is YYNGEE. Trimming cost V 1 base and J 2 bases, with 4 bases left between them. CDR3 nucleotides: TGTGCCAGCAGCGTATCCACCAAAAACATTCAGTACTTC. Its protein product is CASSVSTKNIQYF.

The V call is TRBV4-2, the J call TRBJ1-2, with D unresolved. The V and J ends lost 0 bases and 7 bases respectively, with 15 bases between them. The length of the CDR3 is 15 residues. Germline CDR1 is LGHNA and CDR2 is YNFKEQ. The CDR3 protein is CASSQEFGVLVGYTF. The CDR3, as DNA: TGTGCCAGCAGCCAAGAATTTGGGGTACTAGTTGGCTACACCTTC.

V gene TRBV20-1 combines with J gene TRBJ1-4, with D unclear. Trimming shortened V by 3 bases and J by 7 bases, and 6 bases separated the two germline ends. Germline CDR1 and CDR2: DFQATT and SNEGSKA (reference sequence). This CDR3 has 11 amino acids. CDR3 protein: CSASPGEKLFF. CDR3 DNA: TGCAGTGCTAGCCCAGGTGAAAAACTGTTTTTT.

This CDR3 reads CASSLDRDQPQHF. The CDR3 DNA reads TGTGCCAGCAGCTTGGACCGAGATCAGCCCCAGCATTTT. The V and J genes are TRBV11-2 and TRBJ1-5; D gene ambiguous. The V end lost 3 bases, the J end lost 5 bases, and 8 bases lay between the germline ends. Germline V gene lookup returns CDR1 SGHAT and CDR2 FQNNGV. The CDR3 has 13 amino acids.

This chain connects TRBV29-1 to TRBJ2-1; D call uncertain. The ends were cut back, 4 bases at V and 7 bases at J, with 11 bases in the middle. The CDR3 length is 12 residues. Germline V gene lookup returns CDR1 SQVTM and CDR2 ANQGSEA. The CDR3 DNA sequence: TGCAGCGTTGCCCCACCGGGTAATGAGCAGTTCTTC. Protein: CSVAPPGNEQFF.

This chain links TRBV20-1 with TRBJ1-6, with D perhaps matching TRBD1 (6 bases). Germline lookup yields CDR1 DFQATT and CDR2 SNEGSKA (reference sequence). The CDR3 is 16 amino acids. The V gene lost 0 bases and the J gene lost 9 bases, with 18 bases spanning the gap. The CDR3 DNA follows: TGCAGTGCTAGAGATCTGTGGGACACCAAGTTTTCACCCCTCCACTTT. Its translation is CSARDLWDTKFSPLHF.

This clonotype showed up just a few times. The CDR3 coding sequence is TGTGCCAGCAGCCAAGGGCTTAATCAGCCCCAGCATTTT. Translated: CASSQGLNQPQHF. V usage is TRBV14 and J usage is TRBJ1-5; D gene uncertain. The CDR3 spans 13 residues. V was trimmed by 1 base and J by 4 bases, leaving 5 bases between them. Germline assignment: CDR1 SGHDN and CDR2 FVKESK.

V is TRBV6-1 and J is TRBJ2-1, with D tentatively TRBD1 (6 bases). Germline-derived CDR1 and CDR2 are MNHNS and SASEGT. Trimming took 2 bases from V and 0 from J, leaving 8 bases between them. The CDR3 extends over 15 amino acids. The CDR3 coding sequence is TGTGCCAGCAGTGAAACAGGGCTCTCCTACAATGAGCAGTTCTTC. Encoded protein: CASSETGLSYNEQFF.

The CDR3 here is CATSRGQLGSGANVLTF. As DNA, the CDR3 is TGTGCCACCAGCAGAGGACAGTTAGGGTCTGGGGCCAACGTCCTGACTTTC. The chain recombines TRBV15 with TRBJ2-6, with D maybe TRBD1 (5 bases). There are 17 residues in the CDR3. V lost 1 base to trimming and J lost 1 base, with 11 bases between them. Germline values: CDR1 LNHNV, CDR2 YYDKDF (reference sequence).